Each of the 26 T cell receptor beta chains below was sequenced from the same sample in a study of Graves' ophthalmopathy and Graves' hyperthyroidism. RNA served as the template for amplifying TCR beta CDR3 regions. Second-round multiplex PCR followed a first-round RT-PCR using HTBI primers. Via MiXCR, TCRdb re-called the multiplex PCR reads, giving one row per CDR3 protein. The sample contains fewer than 70,000 distinct CDR3 sequences, under 55% of which appear only once. Input material: peripheral blood. Receptors were obtained from an adult woman with Graves' ophthalmopathy.

This clonotype was found many times. The CDR3: CASSKRQGLNEQFF. CDR3 sequence (DNA): TGTGCCAGCAGCAAACGACAGGGTCTGAATGAGCAGTTCTTC. The chain links TRBV9 to TRBJ2-1; 7 bases are shared with TRBD1. Germline CDR1 reads SGDLS; CDR2 reads YYNGEE. CDR3 length equals 14 residues. With V trimmed by 4 bases and J by 7 bases, 8 bases remained unmatched.

The rearrangement joins TRBV25-1 to TRBJ2-1; a weak D match, TRBD2 (6 bases). Germline V gene lookup returns CDR1 MGHDK and CDR2 SYGVNS. CDR3 size: 15 residues. The ends were cut back, 3 bases at V and 0 bases at J, with 9 bases in the middle. This chain's CDR3 is CASSETRNSYNEQFF. The CDR3 coding sequence is TGTGCCAGCAGTGAGACTAGAAACTCCTACAATGAGCAGTTCTTC.

This chain joins TRBV3-1 and TRBJ2-5, with D perhaps TRBD2 (6 bases). Trimming cost V 3 bases and J 0 bases, with 14 bases left between them. Per the germline V gene, CDR1 is LGHDT and CDR2 is YNNKEL (reference sequence). The CDR3 covers 16 residues. CDR3 loop: CASSHNRASDQETQYF. DNA of the CDR3: TGTGCCAGCAGCCATAATCGAGCTAGCGACCAAGAGACCCAGTACTTC.

V and J are TRBV19 and TRBJ2-7; 12 positions agree with TRBD2. Per the germline V gene, CDR1 is LNHDA and CDR2 is SQIVND (reference sequence). V was clipped by 6 bases and J by 4 bases; unmatched bases: 10. The CDR3 is 16 amino acids. The CDR3 here is CASRSDRGTSGYEQYF. CDR3 nucleotides: TGTGCCAGTAGGAGCGACAGGGGGACTAGCGGGTACGAGCAGTACTTC.

A word on this clonotype: One end of the junction fails to match germline, which may point to a read error. In nucleotides, the CDR3 is TGTGCCAGCAGCCTATGGACACGTAGCACAGATGCGCAGTATTTT. Encoded protein: CASSLWTRSTDAQYF. This chain connects TRBV7-2 to TRBJ2-3; perhaps TRBD1 as D (5 bases). The CDR3 consists of 15 residues. Looked up from germline, CDR1 is SGHTA and CDR2 is FQGNSA.

The chain recombines TRBV20-1 with TRBJ2-7; possibly TRBD2 for D (6 bases). Germline values: CDR1 DFQATT, CDR2 SNEGSKA (reference sequence). This CDR3 has 14 residues. V shed 3 bases and J shed 3 bases, with 15 bases lying between them. CDR3 loop: CSARRTSGHYEQYF. The CDR3 DNA is TGCAGTGCTAGGAGGACCAGCGGGCACTACGAGCAGTACTTC.

This clonotype was seen just once. The V and J genes are TRBV5-1 and TRBJ2-7, with a tentative D call TRBD2 (6 bases). Trimming took off 4 bases at V and 4 bases at J, with 12 bases between the two ends. This CDR3 region has 13 residues. Germline CDR1 and CDR2: SGHRS and YFSETQ. The CDR3 DNA is TGCGCCAGCAGCCCTGTGGGAGGTTACGAGCAGTACTTC. Its translation: CASSPVGGYEQYF.

Concerning this clonotype: Lacking the conserved final phenylalanine or tryptophan, this CDR3 likely reflects a read error. This chain links TRBV5-8 with TRBJ2-5; the match to TRBD1 covers 8 bases. Germline values: CDR1 SGHTS, CDR2 YDEGEE. V lost 4 bases, J lost 4 bases, and 3 bases stayed unmatched. CDR3 length: 13 residues. CDR3 in DNA: TGTGCCAGCAGCCCGGACAGGGTAGAGACCCAGTACCTC. Protein sequence: CASSPDRVETQYL.

This clonotype was found many times. The chain recombines TRBV20-1 with TRBJ2-3; TRBD2 matches 15 bases. J was trimmed by 1 base and V by 7 bases; bases with no gene match: 9. The CDR3 sequence is 17 residues long. Per the germline V gene, CDR1 is DFQATT and CDR2 is SNEGSKA (reference sequence). The CDR3 DNA reads as TGCAGTGGGGGGGCGGGACTAGCGGGAGGAGGCACAGATACGCAGTATTTT. Amino acid sequence: CSGGAGLAGGGTDTQYF.

The V and J genes are TRBV10-2 and TRBJ2-7, with 15 bases lining up with TRBD2. V gave up 10 bases and J gave up 6 bases; unmatched junction bases: 10. Germline V CDR1 and CDR2: WSHSY, SAAADI. CDR3 size: 15 residues. The CDR3 region has the DNA TGCGCCACCCGACGGACTAGCGGGAGGGCCGTCGAGCAGTACTTC. This encodes CATRRTSGRAVEQYF.

By sample fraction, this clonotype is large. This chain uses TRBV7-9 with TRBJ2-1; D unclear. Looked up from germline, CDR1 is SEHNR and CDR2 is FQNEAQ (reference sequence). The CDR3 runs to 11 residues. Trimming stripped 5 bases from V and 6 bases from J, with 5 bases between. The CDR3 sequence: CASSDINEQFF. The CDR3, as DNA: TGTGCCAGCAGCGATATCAATGAGCAGTTCTTC. Drawing the rest from reference TRBV7-9 and TRBJ2-1, the complete variable domain is DTGVSQNPRHKITKRGQNVTFRCDPISEHNRLYWYRQTLGQGPEFLTYFQNEAQLEKSRLLSDRFSAERPKGSFSTLEIQRTEQGDSAMYLCASSDINEQFFGPGTRLTVL.

This clonotype was seen at least ten times. The genes are TRBV6-1 and TRBJ2-2; weak D call: TRBD1 (5 bases). Germline-derived CDR1 and CDR2 are MNHNS and SASEGT. The V end lost 2 bases, the J end lost 1 base, and 14 bases lay between the germline ends. The CDR3 runs 17 residues. The CDR3 DNA is TGTGCCAGCAGTGAAAGGGGTGGCAGGGTGAACACCGGGGAGCTGTTTTTT. This encodes CASSERGGRVNTGELFF.

The chain has TRBV29-1 and TRBJ2-3, with D possibly being TRBD1 (6 bases). The V gene lost 7 bases and the J gene lost 3 bases, with 14 bases spanning the gap. Germline values: CDR1 SQVTM, CDR2 ANQGSEA. The CDR3 totals 13 residues. The CDR3 loop reads CSACRTETDTQYF. The CDR3 coding sequence is TGCAGCGCATGCAGGACAGAGACAGATACGCAGTATTTT.

In its sample, this clonotype was seen many times. This chain joins TRBV7-2 and TRBJ2-2; D is unresolved. CDR3 length: 11 amino acids. The V end was cut by 9 bases, the J end by 4 bases, with 6 bases between. Germline V gene lookup returns CDR1 SGHTA and CDR2 FQGNSA. The CDR3 region is CARVATGELFF. The CDR3 bases are TGTGCCAGGGTCGCCACCGGGGAGCTGTTTTTT.

On this clonotype itself: At one end, the junction sequence differs from germline, possibly due to a read error. The genes are TRBV20-1 and TRBJ2-6, with D tentatively TRBD1 or TRBD2 (6 bases each). This CDR3 is built from 11 residues. Germline V gene data show CDR1 as DFQATT and CDR2 as SNEGSKA (reference sequence). The CDR3, as DNA: TGCAGTGCAAAGGGGGGAGGCACTGAAGCTTTC. Protein: CSAKGGGTEAF.

In regard to this clonotype: At one boundary the junction diverges from the germline segment, which might be a read error. The CDR3 protein is CSISDNQETQYF. Written as DNA, the CDR3 is TGCAGCATATCGGACAATCAAGAGACTCAGTACTTC. The chain combines TRBV29-1 with TRBJ2-5; D possibly corresponds to TRBD1 (5 bases). This CDR3 has 12 amino acids. Germline V lookup: CDR1 SQVTM, CDR2 ANQGSEA. Full variable domain (outside the CDR3, taken from reference TRBV29-1 and TRBJ2-5): SAVISQKPSRDICQRGTSLTIQCQVDSQVTMMFWYRQQPGQSLTLIATANQGSEATYESGFVIDKFPISRPNLTFSTLTVSNMSPEDSSIYLCSISDNQETQYFGPGTRLLVL.

This clonotype came up many times. DNA for the CDR3: TGTGCCAGCAGCTTAGAGTTTGAAGACAATGAGCAGTTCTTC. This translates into CASSLEFEDNEQFF. This chain joins TRBV11-3 and TRBJ2-1, with D uncertain. The CDR3 covers 14 residues. Germline V gene sequence: CDR1 SGHNT, CDR2 YENEEA. The V end lost 0 bases, the J end lost 5 bases, and 8 bases lay between the germline ends.

This clonotype was seen at least ten times. The rearrangement uses TRBV28 and TRBJ1-6, with TRBD1 as a possible D gene (5 bases). V lost 10 bases, J lost 10 bases, and 14 bases lay in between. The CDR3 length is 12 residues. Germline CDR1 is MDHEN and CDR2 is SYDVKM. CDR3 DNA: TGTGCCATCGACACAGGAAAATCACCCCTCCACTTT. Residues: CAIDTGKSPLHF.

With respect to this clonotype: One junction end does not reproduce the germline sequence, and a read error may be involved. The gene calls are TRBV20-1 and TRBJ2-5; 7 nucleotides agree with TRBD1. The CDR3 is made up of 13 amino acids. CDR1 and CDR2 from the germline V gene are DFQATT and SNEGSKA (reference sequence). CDR3 residues: CSEQGIINETQNF. In DNA, the CDR3 is TGCAGTGAACAGGGGATAATCAATGAGACCCAGAACTTC.

This clonotype was recorded many times. V and J are TRBV28 and TRBJ2-7; the D is unclear. The V end lost 7 bases, the J end lost 0 bases, and 10 bases lay between the germline ends. Germline CDR1 MDHEN, CDR2 SYDVKM. This CDR3 contains 13 residues. The CDR3 DNA reads TGTGCCAGCACGGCACTTAGCTCCTACGAGCAGTACTTC. It is translated as CASTALSSYEQYF.

This clonotype showed up just a few times. The rearrangement links TRBV7-6 to TRBJ2-5; no reliable D call. The V end was cut by 11 bases, the J end by 0 bases, with 4 bases between. Germline values: CDR1 SGHVS, CDR2 FNYEAQ. The CDR3 loop spans 10 amino acids. CDR3 protein: CAADQETQYF. CDR3 DNA: TGTGCCGCGGACCAAGAGACCCAGTACTTC.

This clonotype was seen many times. The chain links TRBV9 to TRBJ1-6; the match to TRBD1 covers 8 bases. Germline-derived CDR1 and CDR2 are SGDLS and YYNGEE. V shed 0 bases, J shed 0 bases, and the junction held 2 bases outside the gene matches. This CDR3 is built from 17 residues. CDR3 region: CASSVAGGGSYNSPLHF. The CDR3 DNA sequence: TGTGCCAGCAGCGTAGCAGGGGGCGGCTCCTATAATTCACCCCTCCACTTT.

For the CDR3, the DNA is TGCGCCAGCCAGACAGGTTCGGGGGGCTACACCTTC. Translated: CASQTGSGGYTF. The chain combines TRBV10-1 with TRBJ1-2; the D gene is possibly TRBD1 (6 bases). Germline CDR1 is WNHNN and CDR2 is SYGVQD (reference sequence). The V gene lost 8 bases and the J gene lost 8 bases, with 15 bases spanning the gap. CDR3 length: 12 amino acids.

As regards this clonotype: As the CDR3 is not closed by the conserved phenylalanine or tryptophan, this likely results from a read error. The DNA is left out, because the CDR3 cannot be placed on it with certainty; the CDR3 is given as TCRdb lists it. The chain links TRBV20-1 to TRBJ2-1; the table's D call of TRBD2 was not tested on the DNA. Germline loops: CDR1 DFQATT, CDR2 SNEGSKA (reference sequence). Termini included, the CDR3 measures 15 amino acids. CDR3 protein: CSAEGGTRGYNEQIL.

The chain carries TRBV4-3 and TRBJ1-2; no definite D call. The germline gives CDR1 LGHNA, CDR2 YSLEER. CDR3 length equals 12 residues. V dropped 5 bases and J dropped 8 bases, with 12 bases sitting between them. In DNA, the CDR3 is TGCGCCAGCAGCTGGGAAGGGAAAGGCTACACCTTC. This sequence encodes CASSWEGKGYTF.

The chain carries TRBV14 and TRBJ1-6, with TRBD1 matching 7 bases. This CDR3 comprises 15 residues. Trimming took 4 bases from V and 7 from J; bases not matched to a gene: 7. Germline V gene sequence: CDR1 SGHDN, CDR2 FVKESK. CDR3 DNA: TGTGCCAGCAGCCTGCGGACAGGAAACAATTCACCCCTCCACTTT. It is translated as CASSLRTGNNSPLHF.